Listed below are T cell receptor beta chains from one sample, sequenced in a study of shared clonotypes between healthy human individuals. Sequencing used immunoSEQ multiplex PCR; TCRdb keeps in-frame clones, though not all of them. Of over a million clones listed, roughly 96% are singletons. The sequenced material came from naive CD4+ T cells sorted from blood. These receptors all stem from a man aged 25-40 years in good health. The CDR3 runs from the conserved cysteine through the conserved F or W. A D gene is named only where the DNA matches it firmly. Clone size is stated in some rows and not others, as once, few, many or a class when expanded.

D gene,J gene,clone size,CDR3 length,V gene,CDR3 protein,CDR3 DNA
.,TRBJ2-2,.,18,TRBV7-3,CASSLIPHRDKYTGELFF,TGTGCCAGCAGCCTCATACCCCACAGGGATAAGTACACCGGGGAGCTGTTTTTT
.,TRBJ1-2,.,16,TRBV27,CASSFRLGGDNYGYTF,TGTGCCAGCAGTTTCCGCCTCGGGGGGGATAACTATGGCTACACCTTC
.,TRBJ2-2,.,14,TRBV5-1,CASSEDPNTGELFF,TGCGCCAGCAGCGAAGATCCGAACACCGGGGAGCTGTTTTTT
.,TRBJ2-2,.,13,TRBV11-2,CASSLAITGELFF,TGTGCCAGCAGCTTAGCCATCACCGGGGAGCTGTTTTTT
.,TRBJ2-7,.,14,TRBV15,CATSRYFGGYEQYF,TGTGCCACCAGCAGGTACTTCGGGGGCTACGAGCAGTACTTC
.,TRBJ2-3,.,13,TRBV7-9,CASSVYSTDTQYF,TGTGCCAGCAGCGTATACAGCACAGATACGCAGTATTTT
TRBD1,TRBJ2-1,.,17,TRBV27,CASSLSSGQGAKNEQFF,TGTGCCAGCAGTTTATCTTCGGGACAGGGGGCTAAGAATGAGCAGTTCTTC
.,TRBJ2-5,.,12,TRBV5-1,CASSSGTETQYF,TGCGCCAGCAGCTCAGGGACAGAGACCCAGTACTTC
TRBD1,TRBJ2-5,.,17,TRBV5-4,CASSSGQGHGSMKTQYF,TGTGCCAGCAGCTCCGGACAGGGGCACGGGAGCATGAAGACCCAGTACTTC
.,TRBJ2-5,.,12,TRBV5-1,CASSGMQETQYF,TGCGCCAGCAGCGGAATGCAAGAGACCCAGTACTTC
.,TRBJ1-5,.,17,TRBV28,CASRTHLGGVSNQPQHF,TGTGCCAGCAGGACCCACCTGGGGGGCGTTAGCAATCAGCCCCAGCATTTT
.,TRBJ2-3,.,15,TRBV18,CASSPTRTSTDTQYF,TGTGCCAGCTCACCAACGAGAACTAGCACAGATACGCAGTATTTT
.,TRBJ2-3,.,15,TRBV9,CASSSLAISTDTQYF,TGTGCCAGCAGCTCTCTAGCGATTAGCACAGATACGCAGTATTTT
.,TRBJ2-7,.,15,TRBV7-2,CASSLAWGSPYEQYF,TGTGCCAGCAGCTTAGCCTGGGGTAGTCCCTACGAGCAGTACTTC
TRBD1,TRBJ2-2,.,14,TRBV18,CASEKRGLTGELFF,TGTGCCAGCGAAAAAAGGGGGCTGACCGGGGAGCTGTTTTTT
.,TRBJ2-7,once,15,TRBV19,CASSMLSTGRAEQYF,TGTGCCAGTAGTATGCTCTCAACAGGGAGGGCCGAGCAGTACTTC
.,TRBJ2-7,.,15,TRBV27,CASSPPGTGSYEQYF,TGTGCCAGCAGTCCCCCGGGTACAGGATCCTACGAGCAGTACTTC
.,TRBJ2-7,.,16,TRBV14,CASSQRPGTLGYEQYF,TGTGCCAGCAGCCAAAGGCCGGGGACTTTGGGGTACGAGCAGTACTTC
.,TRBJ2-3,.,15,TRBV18,CASSARRRYTDTQYF,TGTGCCAGCTCTGCCCGTCGGAGGTACACAGATACGCAGTATTTT
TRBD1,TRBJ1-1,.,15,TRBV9,CASSARQGAGTEAFF,TGTGCCAGCAGCGCCCGACAGGGGGCAGGCACTGAAGCTTTCTTT
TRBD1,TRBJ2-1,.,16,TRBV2,CASSRTGGSSYNEQFF,TGTGCCAGCAGCAGGACAGGGGGGAGCTCCTACAATGAGCAGTTCTTC
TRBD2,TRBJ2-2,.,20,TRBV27,CASSWGTSGRAFSPHGELFF,TGTGCCAGCAGCTGGGGGACTAGCGGGAGGGCCTTCTCCCCCCACGGGGAGCTGTTTTTT
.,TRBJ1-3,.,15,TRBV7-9,CASSLSGVSGNTIYF,TGTGCCAGCAGCTTATCGGGTGTCTCTGGAAACACCATATATTTT
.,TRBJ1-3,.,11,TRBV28,CASSDSLTIYF,TGTGCCAGCAGTGACTCCCTTACCATATATTTT
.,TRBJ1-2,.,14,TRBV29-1,CSVVVGRTMGGYTF,TGCAGCGTTGTGGTCGGAAGAACCATGGGTGGCTACACCTTC
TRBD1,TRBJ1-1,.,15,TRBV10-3,CAISYTQGAYTEAFF,TGTGCCATCAGTTACACACAGGGGGCGTACACTGAAGCTTTCTTT
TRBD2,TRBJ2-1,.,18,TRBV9,CASSSGQAGLAVYNEQFF,TGTGCCAGCAGCTCCGGACAGGCTGGACTAGCGGTATACAATGAGCAGTTCTTC
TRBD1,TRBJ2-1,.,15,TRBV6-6,CASSGTGGFYNEQFF,TGTGCCAGCAGTGGGACAGGGGGATTTTACAATGAGCAGTTCTTC
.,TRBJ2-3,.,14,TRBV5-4,CASSLGVWADTQYF,TGTGCCAGCAGCTTGGGGGTGTGGGCAGATACGCAGTATTTT
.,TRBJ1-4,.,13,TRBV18,CASSPRGDEKLFF,TGTGCCAGCTCGCCCCGCGGGGATGAAAAACTGTTTTTT
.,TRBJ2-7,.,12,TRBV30,CAGDRSSYEQYF,TGTGCCGGCGACAGGAGCTCCTACGAGCAGTACTTC
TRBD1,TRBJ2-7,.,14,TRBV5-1,CASSLVGGRYEQYF,TGCGCCAGCAGCTTGGTAGGGGGCCGGTACGAGCAGTACTTC
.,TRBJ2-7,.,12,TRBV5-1,CASSFLGYEQYF,TGCGCCAGCAGCTTTTTAGGCTACGAGCAGTACTTC
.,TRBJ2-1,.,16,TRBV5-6,CASSPMRDFLGNEQFF,TGTGCCAGCAGTCCAATGAGAGATTTCCTGGGCAATGAGCAGTTCTTC
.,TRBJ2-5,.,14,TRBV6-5,CASSPLQGRETQYF,TGTGCCAGCAGTCCGTTACAGGGCCGAGAGACCCAGTACTTC
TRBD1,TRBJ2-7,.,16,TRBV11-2,CASSLRPRTGLGEQYF,TGTGCCAGCAGCTTACGACCGAGGACAGGGCTTGGCGAGCAGTACTTC
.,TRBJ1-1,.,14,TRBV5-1,CASSASGVNTEAFF,TGCGCCAGCAGCGCCTCGGGAGTCAACACTGAAGCTTTCTTT
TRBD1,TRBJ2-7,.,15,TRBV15,CATSNPGQGAGEQYF,TGTGCCACCAGCAACCCGGGACAGGGGGCTGGGGAGCAGTACTTC
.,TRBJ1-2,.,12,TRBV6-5,CASSSRSYGYTF,TGTGCCAGCAGCTCACGGAGCTATGGCTACACCTTC
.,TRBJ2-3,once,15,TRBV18,CASSPTDRDTDTQYF,TGTGCCAGCTCACCCACGGACCGCGACACAGATACGCAGTATTTT
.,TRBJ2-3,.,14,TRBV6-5,CASSSGYSTDTQYF,TGTGCCAGCAGTTCGGGGTATAGCACAGATACGCAGTATTTT
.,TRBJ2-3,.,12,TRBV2,CASSDREDTQYF,TGTGCCAGCAGTGACAGGGAGGATACGCAGTATTTT
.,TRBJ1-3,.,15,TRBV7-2,CASSLSGGDGDTIYF,TGTGCCAGCAGCTTATCCGGCGGAGACGGGGACACCATATATTTT
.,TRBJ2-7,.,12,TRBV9,CASSVDWGEQYF,TGTGCCAGCAGCGTAGACTGGGGGGAGCAGTACTTC
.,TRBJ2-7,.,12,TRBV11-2,CASSRLLVEQYF,TGTGCCAGCAGCCGACTTCTTGTCGAGCAGTACTTC
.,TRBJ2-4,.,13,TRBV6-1,CASREGRVGIQYF,TGTGCCAGCAGGGAGGGACGGGTGGGCATTCAGTACTTC
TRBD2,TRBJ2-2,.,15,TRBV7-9,CASSLALLATGELFF,TGTGCCAGCAGCTTAGCGCTACTAGCGACCGGGGAGCTGTTTTTT
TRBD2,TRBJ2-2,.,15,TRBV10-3,CAISAAGGNTGELFF,TGTGCCATCAGTGCGGCGGGAGGTAACACCGGGGAGCTGTTTTTT